This passage covers 19 T cell receptor beta chains from one sample sequenced in a study of T cells in narcolepsy (dated by TCRdb to between 2018 and 2020). To prepare the library, the immunoSEQ multiplex PCR assay was applied. TCRdb carries this immuneACCESS record with in-frame sequences only. Its versions omit some clonotypes, under half of them owing to an unresolved V gene in the studies checked, with the rest unexplained. In this sample the table shows about 34,000 clones, 82% of which occur a single time. The ten largest clonotypes hold 2.5% of the sample. Sequenced: CD45RA- memory CD4+ T cells from PBMCs. The label giving this sample's cell subset or site can be read as: memory T cells sorted ex vivo from peripheral blood. The receptors shown here come from a human donor with narcolepsy.

This clone was picked up one time. This sequence joins TRBV11-2 and TRBJ1-1, with TRBD1 matching over 9 bases. This CDR3 comprises 15 residues. J was trimmed by 4 bases and V by 3 bases; bases with no gene match: 6. The V gene's germline CDR1 is SGHAT and CDR2 FQNNGV. This CDR3 is CASSFGTGNPTEAFF. CDR3 nucleotides: TGTGCCAGCAGCTTCGGGACAGGGAACCCCACTGAAGCTTTCTTT.

The chain uses TRBV27 and TRBJ1-4; 8 bases are a match to TRBD1. Germline loops: CDR1 MNHEY, CDR2 SMNVEV (reference sequence). The CDR3 length is 15 residues. V gave up 5 bases and J gave up 7 bases; unmatched junction bases: 9. CDR3 nucleotide sequence: TGTGCCAGCAGTGCCTACAGGGGGGGAATTGAAAAACTGTTTTTT. It specifies CASSAYRGGIEKLFF.

To note about this clone: At one end, the junction sequence differs from germline, possibly due to a read error. The genes are TRBV5-1 and TRBJ1-2; D might be TRBD1 (5 bases). Germline V CDR1 and CDR2: SGHRS, YFSETQ. This CDR3 spans 13 amino acids. CDR3: CASSLDNNYGYTF. In nucleotides, the CDR3 is TGCGCCAGCAGTTTGGACAATAACTATGGCTACACCTTC.

On this clone itself: At one end the junction does not follow the germline gene, possibly because of a read error. The V gene is TRBV6-9, the J gene TRBJ2-1; 8 positions match TRBD2. The CDR3 has 15 amino acids. Germline CDR1 MNHGY, CDR2 SVAAGI. This CDR3 is CASSLAGLSYIEQFF. DNA for the CDR3: TGTGCCAGCAGTTTAGCGGGACTCTCCTACATTGAGCAGTTCTTC.

With regard to this clone: This same CDR3 is encoded by further DNA sequences in the sample. The genes are TRBV7-3 and TRBJ2-3; 7 bases fit TRBD2. In germline, CDR1 is SGHTA, CDR2 FQGTGA. CDR3 length: 14 residues. V lost 0 bases and J lost 3; bases outside the gene matches: 0. Written as DNA, the CDR3 is TGTGCCAGCAGCTTAACTAGCGGGACAGATACGCAGTATTTT. It codes for CASSLTSGTDTQYF.

The CDR3 loop is CASSLARETQYF. CDR3 nucleotide sequence: TGTGCCAGCAGCTTAGCGCGGGAGACCCAGTACTTC. V usage is TRBV7-6 and J usage is TRBJ2-5, with D uncertain. Trimming stripped 0 bases from V and 5 bases from J, with 4 bases between. CDR1 is SGHVS, CDR2 FNYEAQ, per germline. This CDR3 is 12 amino acids long.

V gene TRBV18 combines with J gene TRBJ2-3, with D maybe TRBD2 (6 bases). CDR3 length equals 15 residues. Germline loops: CDR1 KGHSH, CDR2 LQKENI. V dropped 2 bases and J dropped 4 bases, with 13 bases sitting between them. This chain's CDR3 is CASSPASLASDTQYF. The CDR3 DNA reads as TGTGCCAGCTCACCAGCGTCACTAGCCTCAGATACGCAGTATTTT.

V is TRBV6-1 and J is TRBJ2-3; perhaps D is TRBD1 or TRBD2 (5 bases each). The CDR3 has 14 amino acids. V was shortened by 8 bases and J by 2 bases, with 14 bases between the two germline ends. CDR1 MNHNS and CDR2 SASEGT come from the germline V gene. The CDR3 bases are TGTGCCAGCGATACCGGGACCTACACAGATACGCAGTATTTT. Amino acid sequence: CASDTGTYTDTQYF.

The gene calls are TRBV19 and TRBJ2-1; TRBD2 is a possible D gene (5 bases). Trimming removed 6 bases at V and 2 bases at J, with 8 bases between. The CDR3 loop spans 13 amino acids. Germline V gives CDR1 LNHDA, CDR2 SQIVND (reference sequence). The CDR3 DNA reads as TGTGCCAGTAGGAGGGAACCCTACAATGAGCAGTTCTTC. Encoded protein: CASRREPYNEQFF.

The chain uses TRBV5-1 and TRBJ1-1; D is uncertain. Trimming cost V 0 bases and J 0 bases, with 12 bases left between them. The germline V gene has CDR1 SGHRS and CDR2 YFSETQ. This CDR3 is built from 16 residues. The DNA for the CDR3 is TGCGCCAGCAGCTTGGGAAAGTCGGAGATGAACACTGAAGCTTTCTTT. Residues: CASSLGKSEMNTEAFF.

V gene TRBV6-1 combines with J gene TRBJ2-3, with D possibly matching TRBD2 (5 bases). Trimming stripped 6 bases from V and 5 bases from J, with 12 bases between. The CDR3 totals 13 residues. Germline V gene data show CDR1 as MNHNS and CDR2 as SASEGT. The CDR3 reads CASRTMGRDTQYF. The CDR3 coding sequence is TGTGCCAGCAGAACAATGGGGAGAGATACGCAGTATTTT.

J is TRBJ2-7 and V is TRBV6-5; 8 bases agree with TRBD2. The CDR3 consists of 15 residues. With V trimmed by 6 bases and J by 2 bases, 9 bases remained unmatched. Germline loops: CDR1 MNHEY, CDR2 SVGAGI. CDR3: CASSRGGDRTYEQYF. CDR3 DNA: TGTGCCAGCAGCCGGGGGGGAGACAGGACCTACGAGCAGTACTTC.

CDR3 region: CSVPIAGVNEQFF. Written as DNA, the CDR3 is TGCAGCGTTCCAATAGCGGGAGTGAACGAGCAGTTCTTC. This chain uses TRBV29-1 with TRBJ2-1, with 9 bases aligning to TRBD2. The CDR3 covers 13 residues. CDR1 is SQVTM, CDR2 ANQGSEA, per germline. With V trimmed by 5 bases and J by 10 bases, 9 bases remained unmatched.

The count of this clone is one. The chain is built from TRBV7-2 and TRBJ1-2, with D perhaps matching TRBD1 (5 bases). The length of the CDR3 is 15 residues. Germline CDR1 reads SGHTA; CDR2 reads FQGNSA. The V end lost 4 bases, the J end lost 4 bases, and 16 bases lay between the germline ends. This CDR3 is CASSSYLRESYGYTF. The CDR3 bases are TGTGCCAGCAGCTCGTACCTCAGGGAATCCTATGGCTACACCTTC.

V usage is TRBV5-6 and J usage is TRBJ2-3; possibly TRBD1 for D (5 bases). Between the trimmed V and J ends, which lost 3 bases and 3 bases, there was a span of 14 bases. CDR1 and CDR2 (germline): SGHDT, YYEEEE. The CDR3 contains 15 residues. CDR3 DNA: TGTGCCAGCAGCTCTTCAGGGTTTACTACAGATACGCAGTATTTT. It translates to CASSSSGFTTDTQYF.

This clone has a single count. V usage is TRBV11-2 and J usage is TRBJ2-5; possibly TRBD2 for D (5 bases). The CDR3 covers 14 residues. V was shortened by 1 base and J by 2 bases, with 8 bases between the two germline ends. The V gene's germline CDR1 is SGHAT and CDR2 FQNNGV. Here the CDR3 reads CASSLATGQETQYF. The CDR3 DNA sequence: TGTGCCAGCAGCTTAGCTACGGGGCAAGAGACCCAGTACTTC.

This chain connects TRBV28 to TRBJ1-2, with D maybe TRBD1 (5 bases). The CDR3 is 16 residues long. CDR1 is MDHEN, CDR2 SYDVKM, per germline. V was clipped by 0 bases and J by 5 bases, with 16 bases between them. The CDR3 DNA sequence: TGTGCCAGCAGTTTATGGGCAGCGGGGCTAAGATATGGCTACACCTTC. It specifies CASSLWAAGLRYGYTF.

J is TRBJ2-5 and V is TRBV2, with 9 bases fitting TRBD1. Germline CDR1 reads SNHLY; CDR2 reads FYNNEI. V lost 5 bases, J lost 5 bases, and 9 bases stayed unmatched. The length of the CDR3 is 15 residues. The CDR3 DNA is TGTGCCAGCAGTACTGAACAGGGGGCTTGGGAGACCCAGTACTTC. Protein product: CASSTEQGAWETQYF.

This chain connects TRBV29-1 to TRBJ2-7, with D possibly being TRBD1 (5 bases). This CDR3 comprises 14 residues. Per germline, CDR1 SQVTM and CDR2 ANQGSEA. V dropped 0 bases and J dropped 6 bases, with 15 bases sitting between them. CDR3 nucleotides: TGCAGCGTTGAAGATCAGGGCGGTATTGGCGAGCAGTACTTC. Residues: CSVEDQGGIGEQYF.